Reported below is one T cell receptor beta chain. Clones were sequenced by immunoSEQ multiplex PCR, and TCRdb holds only the in-frame ones, with some missing. The profile shows roughly 41,000 clones, more than 70% of them singletons. This entry comes from a study of blood T cell repertoires in COVID-19. Across the study: Samples came from the United States, Italy and Spain, spanning acute and convalescent COVID-19.

Germline assignment: CDR1 SGHNT and CDR2 YENEEA. CDR3 size: 16 residues. With 3 bases clipped from V and 3 bases from J, the junction kept 7 bases outside the gene matches. This TCR came from a human donor in a cohort sampled during active COVID-19. This rearrangement joins TRBV11-3 to TRBJ2-7; 11 nucleotides match TRBD1. The specimen was peripheral blood. The chain's CDR3 is CASSLDRGPRFYEQYF. CDR3 nucleotides: TGTGCCAGCAGCTTGGACAGGGGGCCGCGCTTCTACGAGCAGTACTTC.